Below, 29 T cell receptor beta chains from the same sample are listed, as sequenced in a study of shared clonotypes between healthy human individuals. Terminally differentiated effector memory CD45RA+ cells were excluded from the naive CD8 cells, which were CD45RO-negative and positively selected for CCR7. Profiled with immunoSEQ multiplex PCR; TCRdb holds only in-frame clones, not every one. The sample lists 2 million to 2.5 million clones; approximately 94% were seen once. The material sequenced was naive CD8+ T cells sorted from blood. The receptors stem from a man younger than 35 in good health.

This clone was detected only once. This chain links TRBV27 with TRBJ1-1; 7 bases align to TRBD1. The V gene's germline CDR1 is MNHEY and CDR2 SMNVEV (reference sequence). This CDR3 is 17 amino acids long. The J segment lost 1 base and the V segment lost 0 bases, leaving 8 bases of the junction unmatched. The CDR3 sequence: CASSLSPAGGPNTEAFF. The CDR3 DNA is TGTGCCAGCAGTTTATCGCCCGCAGGGGGTCCGAACACTGAAGCTTTCTTT.

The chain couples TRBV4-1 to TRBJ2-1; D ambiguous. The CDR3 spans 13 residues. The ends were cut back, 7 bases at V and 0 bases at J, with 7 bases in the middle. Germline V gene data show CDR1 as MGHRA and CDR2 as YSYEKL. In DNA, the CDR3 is TGCGCCAGCACCTCGAGCTCCTACAATGAGCAGTTCTTC. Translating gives CASTSSSYNEQFF.

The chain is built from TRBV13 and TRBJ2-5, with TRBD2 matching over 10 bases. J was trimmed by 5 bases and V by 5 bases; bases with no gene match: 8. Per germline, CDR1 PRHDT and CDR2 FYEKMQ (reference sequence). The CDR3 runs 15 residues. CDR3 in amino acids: CASSAGTSDRETQYF. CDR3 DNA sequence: TGTGCCAGCAGCGCGGGGACTAGCGATCGGGAGACCCAGTACTTC.

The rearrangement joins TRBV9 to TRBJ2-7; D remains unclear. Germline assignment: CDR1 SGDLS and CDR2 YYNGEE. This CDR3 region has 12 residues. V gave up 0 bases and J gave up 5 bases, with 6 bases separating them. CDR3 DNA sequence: TGTGCCAGCAGCGTAGAGGCAGACGAGCAGTACTTC. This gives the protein CASSVEADEQYF.

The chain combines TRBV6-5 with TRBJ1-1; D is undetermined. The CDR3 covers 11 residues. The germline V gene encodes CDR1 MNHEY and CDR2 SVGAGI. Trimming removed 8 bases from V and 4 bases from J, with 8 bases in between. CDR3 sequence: CASGVITEAFF. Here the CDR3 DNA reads TGTGCCAGCGGGGTAATCACTGAAGCTTTCTTT.

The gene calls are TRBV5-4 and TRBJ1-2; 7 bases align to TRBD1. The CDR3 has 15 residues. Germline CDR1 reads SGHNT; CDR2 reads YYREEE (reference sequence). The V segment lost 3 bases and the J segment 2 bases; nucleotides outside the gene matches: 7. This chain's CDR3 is CASSYPGQLNYGYTF. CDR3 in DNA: TGTGCCAGCAGCTATCCGGGACAGTTAAACTATGGCTACACCTTC.

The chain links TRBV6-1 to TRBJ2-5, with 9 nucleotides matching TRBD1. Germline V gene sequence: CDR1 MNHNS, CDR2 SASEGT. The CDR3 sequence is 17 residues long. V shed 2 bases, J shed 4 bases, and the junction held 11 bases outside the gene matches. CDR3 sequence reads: CASSEYGGTGISETQYF. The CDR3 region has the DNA TGTGCCAGCAGTGAATATGGGGGGACAGGGATATCAGAGACCCAGTACTTC.

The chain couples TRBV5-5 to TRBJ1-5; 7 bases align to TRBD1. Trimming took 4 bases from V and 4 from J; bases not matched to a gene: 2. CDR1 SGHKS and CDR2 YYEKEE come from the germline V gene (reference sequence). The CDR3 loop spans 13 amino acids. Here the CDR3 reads CASSLTGNQPQHF. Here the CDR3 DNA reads TGTGCCAGCAGCCTGACAGGGAATCAGCCCCAGCATTTT.

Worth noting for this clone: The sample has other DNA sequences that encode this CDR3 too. CDR3 coding DNA: TGTGCCTGGAGTGTCTCCGGGTACGAGCAGTACTTC. Translating it yields CAWSVSGYEQYF. The chain joins TRBV30 to TRBJ2-7; D is undetermined. This CDR3 spans 12 amino acids. Germline V gives CDR1 GTSNPN, CDR2 SVGIG (reference sequence). V was clipped by 0 bases and J by 4 bases, with 7 bases between them.

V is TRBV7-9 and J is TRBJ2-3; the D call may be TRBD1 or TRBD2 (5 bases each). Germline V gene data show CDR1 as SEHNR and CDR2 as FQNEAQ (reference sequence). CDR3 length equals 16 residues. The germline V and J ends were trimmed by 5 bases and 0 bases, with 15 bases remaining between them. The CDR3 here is CASSARDGSSTDTQYF. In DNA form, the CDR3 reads TGTGCCAGCAGCGCCAGGGACGGCTCTAGCACAGATACGCAGTATTTT.

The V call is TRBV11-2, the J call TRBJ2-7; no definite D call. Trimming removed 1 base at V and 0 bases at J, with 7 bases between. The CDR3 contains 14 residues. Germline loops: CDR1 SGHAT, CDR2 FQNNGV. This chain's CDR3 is CASSLAAGSYEQYF. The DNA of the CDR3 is TGTGCCAGCAGCTTAGCGGCAGGCTCCTACGAGCAGTACTTC. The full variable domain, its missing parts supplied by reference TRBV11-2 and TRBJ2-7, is EAGVAQSPRYKIIEKRQSVAFWCNPISGHATLYWYQQILGQGPKLLIQFQNNGVVDDSQLPKDRFSAERLKGVDSTLKIQPAKLEDSAVYLCASSLAAGSYEQYFGPGTRLTVT.

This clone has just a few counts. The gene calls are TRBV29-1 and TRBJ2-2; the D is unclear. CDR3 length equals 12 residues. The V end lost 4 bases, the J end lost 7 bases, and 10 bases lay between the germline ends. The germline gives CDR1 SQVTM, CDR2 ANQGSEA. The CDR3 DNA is TGCAGCGTTGCCCAGGAGAACGGGGAGCTGTTTTTT. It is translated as CSVAQENGELFF.

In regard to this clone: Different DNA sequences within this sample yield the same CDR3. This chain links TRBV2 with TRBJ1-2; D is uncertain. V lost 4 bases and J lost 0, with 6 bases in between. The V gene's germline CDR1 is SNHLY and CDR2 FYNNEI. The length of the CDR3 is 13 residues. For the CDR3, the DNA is TGTGCCAGCAGTGGTACTGCTAACTATGGCTACACCTTC. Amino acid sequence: CASSGTANYGYTF.

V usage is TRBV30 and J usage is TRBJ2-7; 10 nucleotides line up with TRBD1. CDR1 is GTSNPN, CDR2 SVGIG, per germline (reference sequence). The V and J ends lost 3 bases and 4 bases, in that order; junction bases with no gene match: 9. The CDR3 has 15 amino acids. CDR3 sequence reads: CAWRPRQGARYEQYF. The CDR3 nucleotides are TGTGCCTGGAGGCCTAGACAGGGGGCTAGGTACGAGCAGTACTTC.

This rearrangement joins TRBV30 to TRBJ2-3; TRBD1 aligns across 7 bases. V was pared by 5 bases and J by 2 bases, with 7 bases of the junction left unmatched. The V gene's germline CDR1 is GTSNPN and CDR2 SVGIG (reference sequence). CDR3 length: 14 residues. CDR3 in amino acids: CAWETGAATDTQYF. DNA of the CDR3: TGTGCCTGGGAAACAGGGGCCGCCACAGATACGCAGTATTTT.

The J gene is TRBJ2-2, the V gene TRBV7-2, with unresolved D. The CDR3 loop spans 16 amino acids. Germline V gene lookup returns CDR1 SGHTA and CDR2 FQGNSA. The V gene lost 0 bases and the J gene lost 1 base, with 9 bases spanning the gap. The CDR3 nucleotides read TGTGCCAGCAGCTTAGCCCCTACCCGGAACACCGGGGAGCTGTTTTTT. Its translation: CASSLAPTRNTGELFF. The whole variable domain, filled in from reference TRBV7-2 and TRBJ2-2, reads GAGVSQSPSNKVTEKGKDVELRCDPISGHTALYWYRQSLGQGLEFLIYFQGNSAPDKSGLPSDRFSAERTGGSVSTLTIQRTQQEDSAVYLCASSLAPTRNTGELFFGEGSRLTVL.

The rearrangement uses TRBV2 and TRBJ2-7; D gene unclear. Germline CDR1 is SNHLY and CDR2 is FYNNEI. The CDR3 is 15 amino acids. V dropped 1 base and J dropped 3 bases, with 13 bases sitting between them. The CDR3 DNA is TGTGCCAGCAGTGAAGGGGCAGGTATAGGCTACGAGCAGTACTTC. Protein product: CASSEGAGIGYEQYF. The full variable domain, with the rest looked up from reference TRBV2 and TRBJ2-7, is EPEVTQTPSHQVTQMGQEVILRCVPISNHLYFYWYRQILGQKVEFLVSFYNNEISEKSEIFDDQFSVERPDGSNFTLKIRSTKLEDSAMYFCASSEGAGIGYEQYFGPGTRLTVT.

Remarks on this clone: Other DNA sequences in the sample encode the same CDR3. This CDR3 is CASSLAESYEQYF. The CDR3 DNA reads as TGTGCCAGCAGCTTAGCGGAGTCCTACGAGCAGTACTTC. The J gene is TRBJ2-7, the V gene TRBV5-6; D might be TRBD2 (5 bases). The V gene's germline CDR1 is SGHDT and CDR2 YYEEEE. V was cut by 2 bases and J by 1 base, with 7 bases left in between. The CDR3 is 13 residues long.

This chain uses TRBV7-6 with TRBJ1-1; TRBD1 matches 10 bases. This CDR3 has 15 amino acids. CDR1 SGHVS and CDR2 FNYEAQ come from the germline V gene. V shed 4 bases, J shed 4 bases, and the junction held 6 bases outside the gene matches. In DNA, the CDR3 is TGTGCCAGCAGCTCGCTCCGGGACAGGGGCACTGAAGCTTTCTTT. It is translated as CASSSLRDRGTEAFF.

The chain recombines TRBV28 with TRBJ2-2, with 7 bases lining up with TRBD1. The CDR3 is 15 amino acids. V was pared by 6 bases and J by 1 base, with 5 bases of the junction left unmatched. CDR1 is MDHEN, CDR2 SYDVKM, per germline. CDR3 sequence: CASRPQGENTGELFF. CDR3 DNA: TGTGCCAGCAGGCCCCAGGGGGAGAACACCGGGGAGCTGTTTTTT.

The CDR3 nucleotides are TGTGCCAGCAGCCAAGATCCGCCGGGGAACAGCAATCAGCCCCAGCATTTT. It specifies CASSQDPPGNSNQPQHF. The chain uses TRBV4-2 and TRBJ1-5, with no clear D. Germline CDR1 reads LGHNA; CDR2 reads YNFKEQ. This CDR3 contains 17 residues. V was shortened by 0 bases and J by 1 base, with 13 bases between the two germline ends.

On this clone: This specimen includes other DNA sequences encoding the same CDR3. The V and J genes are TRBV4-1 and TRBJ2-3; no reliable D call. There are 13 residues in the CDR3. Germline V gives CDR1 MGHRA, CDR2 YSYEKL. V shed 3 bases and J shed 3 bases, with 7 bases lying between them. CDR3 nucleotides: TGCGCCAGCAGCCAGGGTTTTACAGATACGCAGTATTTT. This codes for CASSQGFTDTQYF.

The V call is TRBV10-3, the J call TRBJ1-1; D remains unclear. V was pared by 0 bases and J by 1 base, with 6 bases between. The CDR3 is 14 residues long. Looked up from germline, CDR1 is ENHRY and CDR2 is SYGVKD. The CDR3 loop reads CAISESSGNTEAFF. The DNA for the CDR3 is TGTGCCATCAGTGAGTCCTCGGGGAACACTGAAGCTTTCTTT.

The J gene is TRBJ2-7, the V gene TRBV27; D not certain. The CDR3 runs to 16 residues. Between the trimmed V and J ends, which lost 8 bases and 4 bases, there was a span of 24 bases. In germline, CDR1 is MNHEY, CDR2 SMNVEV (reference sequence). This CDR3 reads CASGPLAPSKLYEQYF. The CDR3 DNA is TGTGCCAGCGGCCCCTTGGCCCCATCTAAATTATACGAGCAGTACTTC.

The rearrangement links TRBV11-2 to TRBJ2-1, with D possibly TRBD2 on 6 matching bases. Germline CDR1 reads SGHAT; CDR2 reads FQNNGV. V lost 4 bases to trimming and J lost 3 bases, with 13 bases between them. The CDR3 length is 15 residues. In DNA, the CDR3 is TGTGCCAGCAGCTACTACGGGAGTGACTACAATGAGCAGTTCTTC. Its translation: CASSYYGSDYNEQFF.

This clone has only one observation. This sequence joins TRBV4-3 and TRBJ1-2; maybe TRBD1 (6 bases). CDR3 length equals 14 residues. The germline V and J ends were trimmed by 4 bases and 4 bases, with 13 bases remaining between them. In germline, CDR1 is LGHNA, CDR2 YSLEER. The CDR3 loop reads CASSPKGGGYGYTF. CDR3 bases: TGCGCCAGCAGCCCCAAGGGGGGTGGCTATGGCTACACCTTC.

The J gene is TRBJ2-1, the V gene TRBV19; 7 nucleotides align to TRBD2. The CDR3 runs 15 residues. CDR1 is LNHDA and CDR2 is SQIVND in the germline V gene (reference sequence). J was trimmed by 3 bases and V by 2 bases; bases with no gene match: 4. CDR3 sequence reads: CASSIFSGDYNEQFF. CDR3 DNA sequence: TGTGCCAGTAGTATATTCAGCGGGGACTACAATGAGCAGTTCTTC.

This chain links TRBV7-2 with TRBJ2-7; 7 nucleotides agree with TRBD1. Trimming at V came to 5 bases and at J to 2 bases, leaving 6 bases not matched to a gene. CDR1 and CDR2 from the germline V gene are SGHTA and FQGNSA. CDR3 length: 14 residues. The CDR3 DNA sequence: TGTGCCAGCAGCCCCGGGACAGCTACCTACGAGCAGTACTTC. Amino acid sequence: CASSPGTATYEQYF.

The CDR3 DNA reads TGTGCCAGCAGCTTAGGGGACAATCCCGACGAGCAGTTCTTC. Its translation: CASSLGDNPDEQFF. V is TRBV11-3 and J is TRBJ2-1; a possible D gene is TRBD1 (6 bases). The CDR3 length is 14 residues. V lost 1 base to trimming and J lost 10 bases, with 14 bases between them. From germline, CDR1 is SGHNT and CDR2 YENEEA.